The present T cell receptor (beta chain) was sequenced within a study of blood T cells in healthy people across ages. Only a few counts were recorded for this clonotype. Its matching antigen is unknown. Study results and caveats: Observed TCR beta diversity showed a strong correlation with the percentage of naive T cells as measured by flow cytometry. From one million sequenced T cells, diversity estimates were lower bounds. The recorded TCR beta diversity per million T cells decreased in a roughly linear manner with age.

Per germline, CDR1 MNHEY and CDR2 SMNVEV (reference sequence). With 3 bases clipped from V and 6 bases from J, the junction kept 2 bases outside the gene matches. The CDR3 sequence is 13 residues long. Together with a sample-barcoded 5' primer, a J-beta primer mix was included in a second PCR lasting roughly 6 to 12 cycles. A 12-random-nucleotide template-switch adaptor tagged each cDNA molecule. TCRdb called the 5' RACE reads again in MiXCR, with one record for every CDR3 protein. The sample has hundreds of thousands of distinct CDR3 sequences; roughly 64% are singletons. Sequences were obtained from blood. The chain uses TRBV27 and TRBJ2-7; 10 nucleotides match TRBD2. This TCR derives from a man under 40 in good health. The CDR3 DNA follows: TGTGCCAGCAGTTTTAGCGGGAGGCGCGAGCAGTACTTC. It translates to CASSFSGRREQYF.